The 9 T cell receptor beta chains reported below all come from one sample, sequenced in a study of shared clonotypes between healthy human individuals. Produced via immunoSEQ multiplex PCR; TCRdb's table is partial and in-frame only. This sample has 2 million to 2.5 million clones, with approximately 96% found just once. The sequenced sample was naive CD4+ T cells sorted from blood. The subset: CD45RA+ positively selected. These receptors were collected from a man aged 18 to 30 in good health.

The CDR3 reads CASSLGGSANEKLFF. CDR3 bases: TGTGCCAGCAGTCTCGGGGGCTCAGCTAATGAAAAACTGTTTTTT. The chain combines TRBV27 with TRBJ1-4, with D possibly TRBD1 on 6 matching bases. This CDR3 is built from 15 residues. V was trimmed by 5 bases and J by 3 bases, leaving 13 bases between them. Per the germline V gene, CDR1 is MNHEY and CDR2 is SMNVEV (reference sequence).

The DNA for the CDR3 is TGTGCCAGCAGCATCGGACAGGGGGTAAACATTCAGTACTTC. Amino acids: CASSIGQGVNIQYF. The chain employs TRBV7-2 and TRBJ2-4, with 10 bases that match TRBD1. From germline, CDR1 is SGHTA and CDR2 FQGNSA. Trimming took 5 bases from V and 6 from J; bases not matched to a gene: 4. The CDR3 covers 14 residues. Looking up the rest from reference TRBV7-2 and TRBJ2-4 gives the full variable domain: GAGVSQSPSNKVTEKGKDVELRCDPISGHTALYWYRQSLGQGLEFLIYFQGNSAPDKSGLPSDRFSAERTGGSVSTLTIQRTQQEDSAVYLCASSIGQGVNIQYFGAGTRLSVL.

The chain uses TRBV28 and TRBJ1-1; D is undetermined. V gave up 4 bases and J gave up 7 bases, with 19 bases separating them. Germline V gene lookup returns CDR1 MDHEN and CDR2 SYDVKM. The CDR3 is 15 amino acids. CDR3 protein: CASSSPLLSSDEAFF. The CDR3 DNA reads TGTGCCAGCAGTTCCCCCCTGCTCTCGAGCGATGAAGCTTTCTTT.

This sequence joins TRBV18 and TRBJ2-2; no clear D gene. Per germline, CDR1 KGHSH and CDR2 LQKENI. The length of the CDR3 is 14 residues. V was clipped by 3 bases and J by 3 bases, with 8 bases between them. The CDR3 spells CASSPLWDTGELFF. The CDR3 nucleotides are TGTGCCAGCTCACCGCTATGGGACACCGGGGAGCTGTTTTTT.

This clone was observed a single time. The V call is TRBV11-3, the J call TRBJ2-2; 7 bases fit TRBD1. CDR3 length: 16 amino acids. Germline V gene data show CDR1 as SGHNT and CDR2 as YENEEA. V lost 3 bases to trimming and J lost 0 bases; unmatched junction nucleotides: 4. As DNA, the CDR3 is TGTGCCAGCAGCTTTCGAGGGACAGCGAACACCGGGGAGCTGTTTTTT. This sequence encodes CASSFRGTANTGELFF.

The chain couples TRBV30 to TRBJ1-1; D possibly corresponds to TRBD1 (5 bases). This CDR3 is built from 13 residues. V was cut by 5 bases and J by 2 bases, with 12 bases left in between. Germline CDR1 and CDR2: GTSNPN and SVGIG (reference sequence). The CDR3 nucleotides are TGTGCCTGGGGGGGGATCAGCAACACTGAAGCTTTCTTT. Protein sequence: CAWGGISNTEAFF.

The CDR3 sequence: CAWSVKAGTDTQYF. The DNA for the CDR3 is TGTGCCTGGAGTGTAAAAGCTGGAACAGATACGCAGTATTTT. V usage is TRBV30 and J usage is TRBJ2-3; D unresolved. The CDR3 covers 14 residues. Trimming took off 0 bases at V and 3 bases at J, with 10 bases between the two ends. Germline CDR1 is GTSNPN and CDR2 is SVGIG (reference sequence).

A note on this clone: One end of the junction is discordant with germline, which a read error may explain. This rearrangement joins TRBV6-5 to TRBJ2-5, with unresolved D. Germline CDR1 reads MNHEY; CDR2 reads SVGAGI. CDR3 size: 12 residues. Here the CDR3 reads CASSTNQETQYF. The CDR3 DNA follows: TGTGCCAGCAGTACTAACCAGGAGACCCAGTACTTC.

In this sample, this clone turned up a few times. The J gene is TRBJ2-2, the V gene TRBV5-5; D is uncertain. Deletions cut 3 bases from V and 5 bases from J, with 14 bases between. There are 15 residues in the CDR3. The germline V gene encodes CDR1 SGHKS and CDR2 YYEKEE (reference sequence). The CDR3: CASSSLQTPTGELFF. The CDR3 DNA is TGTGCCAGCAGCTCGCTCCAAACTCCAACCGGGGAGCTGTTTTTT.